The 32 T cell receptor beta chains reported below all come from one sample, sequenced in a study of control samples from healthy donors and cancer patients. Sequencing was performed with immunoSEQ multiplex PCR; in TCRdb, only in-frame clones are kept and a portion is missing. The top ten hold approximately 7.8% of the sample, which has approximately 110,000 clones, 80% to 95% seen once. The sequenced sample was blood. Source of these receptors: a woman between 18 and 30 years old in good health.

Here the CDR3 reads CASSLSASGVAGELFF. The DNA for the CDR3 is TGTGCCAGCAGCTTAAGTGCTAGCGGGGTGGCCGGGGAGCTGTTTTTT. The chain links TRBV7-8 to TRBJ2-2, with TRBD2 identical over 9 bases. V lost 2 bases to trimming and J lost 6 bases; unmatched junction nucleotides: 7. The CDR3 runs 16 residues. Germline CDR1 is SGHVS and CDR2 is FQNEAQ.

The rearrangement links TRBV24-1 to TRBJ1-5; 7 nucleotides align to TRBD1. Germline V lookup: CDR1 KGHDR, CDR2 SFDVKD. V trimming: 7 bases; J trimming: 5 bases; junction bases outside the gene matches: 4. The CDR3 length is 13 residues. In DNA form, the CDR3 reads TGTGCCACCAGCGACAGGGATCATCAGCCCCAGCATTTT. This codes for CATSDRDHQPQHF.

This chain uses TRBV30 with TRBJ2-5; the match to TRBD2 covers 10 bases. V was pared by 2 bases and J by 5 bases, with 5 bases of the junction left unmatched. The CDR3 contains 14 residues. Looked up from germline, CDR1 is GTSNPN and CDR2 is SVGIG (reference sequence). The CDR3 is CAWSYRSGRETQYF. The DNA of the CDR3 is TGTGCCTGGAGTTACCGTAGCGGGAGGGAGACCCAGTACTTC.

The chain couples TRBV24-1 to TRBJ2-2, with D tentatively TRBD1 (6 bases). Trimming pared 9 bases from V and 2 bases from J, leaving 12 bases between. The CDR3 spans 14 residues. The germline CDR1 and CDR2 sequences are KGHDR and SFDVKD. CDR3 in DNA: TGTGCCACCGGACCGGGACAAAACACCGGGGAGCTGTTTTTT. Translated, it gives CATGPGQNTGELFF.

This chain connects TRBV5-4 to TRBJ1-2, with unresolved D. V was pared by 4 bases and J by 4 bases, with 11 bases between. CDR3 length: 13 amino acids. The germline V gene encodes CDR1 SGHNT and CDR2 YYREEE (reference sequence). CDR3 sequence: CASSILIGYGYTF. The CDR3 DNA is TGTGCCAGCAGCATTTTAATCGGCTATGGCTACACCTTC.

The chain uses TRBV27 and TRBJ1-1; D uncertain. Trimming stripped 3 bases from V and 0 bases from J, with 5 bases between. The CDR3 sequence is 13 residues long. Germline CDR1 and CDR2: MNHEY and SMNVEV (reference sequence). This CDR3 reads CASSFGLNTEAFF. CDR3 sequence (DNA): TGTGCCAGCAGTTTCGGGTTGAACACTGAAGCTTTCTTT.

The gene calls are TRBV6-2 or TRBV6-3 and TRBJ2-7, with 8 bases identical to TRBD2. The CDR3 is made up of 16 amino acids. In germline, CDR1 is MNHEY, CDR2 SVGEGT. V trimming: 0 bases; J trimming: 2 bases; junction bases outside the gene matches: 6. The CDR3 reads CASSYSFSGNPYEQYF. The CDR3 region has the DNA TGTGCCAGCAGTTACTCGTTTAGCGGGAACCCCTACGAGCAGTACTTC.

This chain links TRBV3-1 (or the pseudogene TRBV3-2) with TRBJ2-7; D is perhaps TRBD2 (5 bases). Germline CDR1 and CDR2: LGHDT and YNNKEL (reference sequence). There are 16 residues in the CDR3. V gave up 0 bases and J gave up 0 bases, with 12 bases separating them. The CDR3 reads CASSQEGQRLSYEQYF. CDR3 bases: TGTGCCAGCAGCCAAGAGGGCCAGCGGCTCTCCTACGAGCAGTACTTC.

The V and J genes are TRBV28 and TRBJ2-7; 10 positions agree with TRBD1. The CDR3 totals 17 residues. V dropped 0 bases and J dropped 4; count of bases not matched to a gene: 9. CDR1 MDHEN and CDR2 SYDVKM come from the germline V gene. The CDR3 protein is CASSLWGTGAGTYEQYF. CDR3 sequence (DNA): TGTGCCAGCAGTTTATGGGGGACAGGGGCGGGTACTTACGAGCAGTACTTC.

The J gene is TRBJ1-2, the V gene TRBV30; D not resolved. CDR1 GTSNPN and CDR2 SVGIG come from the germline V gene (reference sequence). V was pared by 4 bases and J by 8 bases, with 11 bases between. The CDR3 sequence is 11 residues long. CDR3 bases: TGTGCCTGGAATTCGATGGGCGGCTACACCTTC. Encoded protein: CAWNSMGGYTF.

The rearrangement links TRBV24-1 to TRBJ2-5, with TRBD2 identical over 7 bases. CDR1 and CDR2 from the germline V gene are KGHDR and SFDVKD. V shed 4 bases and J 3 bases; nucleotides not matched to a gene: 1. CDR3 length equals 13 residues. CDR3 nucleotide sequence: TGTGCCACCAGTGACCTAGCGGAAGAGACCCAGTACTTC. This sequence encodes CATSDLAEETQYF.

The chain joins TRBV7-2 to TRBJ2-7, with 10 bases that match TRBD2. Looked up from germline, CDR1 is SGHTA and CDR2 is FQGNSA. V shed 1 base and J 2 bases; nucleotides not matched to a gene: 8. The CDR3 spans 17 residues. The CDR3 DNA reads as TGTGCCAGCAGCTTAGTTTCGGCTAGCGGGAGTGCCTACGAGCAGTACTTC. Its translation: CASSLVSASGSAYEQYF. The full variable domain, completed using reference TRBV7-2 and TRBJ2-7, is GAGVSQSPSNKVTEKGKDVELRCDPISGHTALYWYRQSLGQGLEFLIYFQGNSAPDKSGLPSDRFSAERTGGSVSTLTIQRTQQEDSAVYLCASSLVSASGSAYEQYFGPGTRLTVT.

Here the CDR3 DNA reads TGTGCCAGCAGCCCCGGGGGAGGGCAATACACCTTC. Translating gives CASSPGGGQYTF. V is TRBV5-6 and J is TRBJ1-2; TRBD1 might be the D (5 bases). Germline V gene lookup returns CDR1 SGHDT and CDR2 YYEEEE. This CDR3 spans 12 amino acids. Trimming cost V 4 bases and J 11 bases, with 15 bases left between them.

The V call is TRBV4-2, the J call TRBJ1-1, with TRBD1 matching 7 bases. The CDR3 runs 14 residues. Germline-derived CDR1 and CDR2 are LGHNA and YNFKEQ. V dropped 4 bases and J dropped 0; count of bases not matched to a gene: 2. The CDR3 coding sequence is TGTGCCAGCAGCCTAGGGACAGTGAACACTGAAGCTTTCTTT. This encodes CASSLGTVNTEAFF.

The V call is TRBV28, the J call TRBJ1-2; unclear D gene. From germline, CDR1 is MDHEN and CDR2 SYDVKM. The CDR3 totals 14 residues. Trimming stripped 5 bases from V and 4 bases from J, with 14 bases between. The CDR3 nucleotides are TGTGCCAGCAGTCTCCCGGGAGCCGTCTATGGCTACACCTTC. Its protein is CASSLPGAVYGYTF.

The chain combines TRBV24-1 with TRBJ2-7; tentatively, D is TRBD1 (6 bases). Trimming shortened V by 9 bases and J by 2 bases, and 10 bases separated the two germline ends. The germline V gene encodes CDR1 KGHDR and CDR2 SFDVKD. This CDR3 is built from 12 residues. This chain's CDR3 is CATQGITYEQYF. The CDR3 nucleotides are TGTGCCACCCAGGGGATAACCTACGAGCAGTACTTC.

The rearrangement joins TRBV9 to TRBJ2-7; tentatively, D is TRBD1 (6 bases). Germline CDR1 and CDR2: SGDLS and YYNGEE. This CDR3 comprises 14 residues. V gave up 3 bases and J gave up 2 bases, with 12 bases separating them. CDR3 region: CASSAQGSTYEQYF. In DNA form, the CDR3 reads TGTGCCAGCAGCGCCCAGGGGTCCACCTACGAGCAGTACTTC.

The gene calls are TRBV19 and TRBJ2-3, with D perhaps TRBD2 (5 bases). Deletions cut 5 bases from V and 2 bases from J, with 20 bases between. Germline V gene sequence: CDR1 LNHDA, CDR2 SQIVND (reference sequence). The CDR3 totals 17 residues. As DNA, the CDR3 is TGTGCCAGTAGTGATGCCGAACGGGAACCTATCACAGATACGCAGTATTTT. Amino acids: CASSDAEREPITDTQYF. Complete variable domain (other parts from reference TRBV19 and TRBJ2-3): DGGITQSPKYLFRKEGQNVTLSCEQNLNHDAMYWYRQDPGQGLRLIYYSQIVNDFQKGDIAEGYSVSREKKESFPLTVTSAQKNPTAFYLCASSDAEREPITDTQYFGPGTRLTVL.

CDR3 in DNA: TGCGCCAGCAGTGAGGGCCGAAACTATGGCTACACCTTC. Residues: CASSEGRNYGYTF. The chain joins TRBV10-2 to TRBJ1-2; the D is unclear. Trimming shortened V by 2 bases and J by 2 bases, and 6 bases separated the two germline ends. The CDR3 has 13 residues. Germline-derived CDR1 and CDR2 are WSHSY and SAAADI.

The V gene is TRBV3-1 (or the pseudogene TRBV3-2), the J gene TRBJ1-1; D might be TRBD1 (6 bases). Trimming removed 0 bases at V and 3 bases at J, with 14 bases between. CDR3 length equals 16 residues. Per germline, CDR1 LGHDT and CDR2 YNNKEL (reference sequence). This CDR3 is CASSQDLTGSDTEAFF. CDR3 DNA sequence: TGTGCCAGCAGCCAAGATTTAACAGGGTCGGACACTGAAGCTTTCTTT.

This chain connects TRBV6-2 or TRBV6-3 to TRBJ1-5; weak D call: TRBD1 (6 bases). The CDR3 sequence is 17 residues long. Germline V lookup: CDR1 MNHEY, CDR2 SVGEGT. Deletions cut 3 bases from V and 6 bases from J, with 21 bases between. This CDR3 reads CASSYSHRNLGGQPQHF. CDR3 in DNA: TGTGCCAGCAGTTATAGTCACAGGAACTTAGGGGGTCAGCCCCAGCATTTT.

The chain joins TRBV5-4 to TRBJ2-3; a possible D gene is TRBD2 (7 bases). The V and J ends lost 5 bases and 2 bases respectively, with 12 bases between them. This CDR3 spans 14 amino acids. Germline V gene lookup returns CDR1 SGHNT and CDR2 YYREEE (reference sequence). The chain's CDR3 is CASRRGGLTDTQYF. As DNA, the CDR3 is TGTGCCAGCAGGAGGGGGGGCCTCACAGATACGCAGTATTTT.

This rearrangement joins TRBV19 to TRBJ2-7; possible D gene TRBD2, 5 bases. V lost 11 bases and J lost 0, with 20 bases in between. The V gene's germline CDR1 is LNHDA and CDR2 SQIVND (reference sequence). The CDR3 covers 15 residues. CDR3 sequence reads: CAALPGKSRSYEQYF. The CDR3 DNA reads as TGTGCCGCCCTCCCGGGGAAGTCCCGCTCCTACGAGCAGTACTTC.

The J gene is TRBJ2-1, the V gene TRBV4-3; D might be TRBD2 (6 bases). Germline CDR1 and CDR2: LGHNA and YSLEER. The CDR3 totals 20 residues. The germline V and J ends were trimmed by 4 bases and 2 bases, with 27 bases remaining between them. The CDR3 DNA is TGCGCCAGCAGCCGCAATGACAATGCGCAAGGGCGGGGTACCTACAATGAGCAGTTCTTC. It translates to CASSRNDNAQGRGTYNEQFF.

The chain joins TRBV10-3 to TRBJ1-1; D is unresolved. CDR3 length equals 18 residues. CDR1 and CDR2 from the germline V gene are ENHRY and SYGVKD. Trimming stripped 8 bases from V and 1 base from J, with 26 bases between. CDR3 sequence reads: CAIGVTAHGGPSNTEAFF. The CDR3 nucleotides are TGTGCCATCGGGGTCACAGCGCACGGCGGTCCTTCGAACACTGAAGCTTTCTTT.

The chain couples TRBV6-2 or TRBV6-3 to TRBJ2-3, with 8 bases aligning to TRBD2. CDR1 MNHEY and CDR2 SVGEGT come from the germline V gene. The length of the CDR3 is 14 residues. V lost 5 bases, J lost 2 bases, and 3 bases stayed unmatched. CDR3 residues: CASSDSGATDTQYF. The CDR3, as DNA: TGTGCCAGCAGTGATAGCGGGGCCACAGATACGCAGTATTTT.

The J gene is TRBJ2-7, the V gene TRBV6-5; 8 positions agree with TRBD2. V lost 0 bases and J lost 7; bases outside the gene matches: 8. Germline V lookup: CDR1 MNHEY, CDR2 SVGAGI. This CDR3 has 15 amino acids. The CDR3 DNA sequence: TGTGCCAGCAGTTACTCCGCGCGCGGGAGGTCTGAGCAGTACTTC. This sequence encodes CASSYSARGRSEQYF.

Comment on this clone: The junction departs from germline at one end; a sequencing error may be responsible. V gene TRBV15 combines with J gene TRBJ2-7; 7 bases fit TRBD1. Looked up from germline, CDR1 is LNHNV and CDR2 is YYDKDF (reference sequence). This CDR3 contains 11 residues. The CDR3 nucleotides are TGTGCCACCAGCGGGGGACAGCGGACCGACTTC. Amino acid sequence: CATSGGQRTDF.

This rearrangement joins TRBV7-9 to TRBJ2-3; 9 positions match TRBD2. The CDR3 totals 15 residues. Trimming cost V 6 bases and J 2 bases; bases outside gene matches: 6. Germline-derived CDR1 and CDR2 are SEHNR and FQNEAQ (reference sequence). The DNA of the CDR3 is TGTGCCAGCAGGCAAACTAGCGGGCCCACAGATACGCAGTATTTT. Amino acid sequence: CASRQTSGPTDTQYF. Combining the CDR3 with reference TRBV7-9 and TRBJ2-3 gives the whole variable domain DTGVSQNPRHKITKRGQNVTFRCDPISEHNRLYWYRQTLGQGPEFLTYFQNEAQLEKSRLLSDRFSAERPKGSFSTLEIQRTEQGDSAMYLCASRQTSGPTDTQYFGPGTRLTVL.

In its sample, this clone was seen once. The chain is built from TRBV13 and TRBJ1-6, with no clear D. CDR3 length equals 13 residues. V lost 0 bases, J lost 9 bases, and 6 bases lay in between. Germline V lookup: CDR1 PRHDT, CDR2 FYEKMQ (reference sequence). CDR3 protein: CASSLGTGSPLHF. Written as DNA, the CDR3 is TGTGCCAGCAGCTTAGGGACCGGTTCACCCCTCCACTTT.

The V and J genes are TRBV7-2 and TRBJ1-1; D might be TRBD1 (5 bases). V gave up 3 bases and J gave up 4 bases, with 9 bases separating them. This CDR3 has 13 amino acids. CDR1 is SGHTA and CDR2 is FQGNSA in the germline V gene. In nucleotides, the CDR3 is TGTGCCAGCAGCTTCGTAAGGGGCACTGAAGCTTTCTTT. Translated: CASSFVRGTEAFF.

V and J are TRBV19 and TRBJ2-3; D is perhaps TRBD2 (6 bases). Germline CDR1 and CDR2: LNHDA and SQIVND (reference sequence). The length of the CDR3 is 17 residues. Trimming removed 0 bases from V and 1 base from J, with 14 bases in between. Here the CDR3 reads CASSIDLRRVGTDTQYF. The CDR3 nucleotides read TGTGCCAGTAGTATAGATCTCCGGAGGGTCGGCACAGATACGCAGTATTTT.